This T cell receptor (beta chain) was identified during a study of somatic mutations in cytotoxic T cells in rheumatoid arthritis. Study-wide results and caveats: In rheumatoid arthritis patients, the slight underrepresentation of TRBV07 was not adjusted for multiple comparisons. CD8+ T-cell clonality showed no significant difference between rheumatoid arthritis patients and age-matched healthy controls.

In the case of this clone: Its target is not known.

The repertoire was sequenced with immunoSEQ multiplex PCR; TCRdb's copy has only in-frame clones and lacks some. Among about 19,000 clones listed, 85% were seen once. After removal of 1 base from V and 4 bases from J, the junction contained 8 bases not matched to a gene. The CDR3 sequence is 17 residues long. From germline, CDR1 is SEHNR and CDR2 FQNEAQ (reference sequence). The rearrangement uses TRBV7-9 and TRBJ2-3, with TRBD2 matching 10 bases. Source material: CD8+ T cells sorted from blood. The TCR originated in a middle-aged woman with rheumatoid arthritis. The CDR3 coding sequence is TGTGCCAGCAGCTTAGATACTAGCGGGACCATCGCAGATACGCAGTATTTT. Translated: CASSLDTSGTIADTQYF.